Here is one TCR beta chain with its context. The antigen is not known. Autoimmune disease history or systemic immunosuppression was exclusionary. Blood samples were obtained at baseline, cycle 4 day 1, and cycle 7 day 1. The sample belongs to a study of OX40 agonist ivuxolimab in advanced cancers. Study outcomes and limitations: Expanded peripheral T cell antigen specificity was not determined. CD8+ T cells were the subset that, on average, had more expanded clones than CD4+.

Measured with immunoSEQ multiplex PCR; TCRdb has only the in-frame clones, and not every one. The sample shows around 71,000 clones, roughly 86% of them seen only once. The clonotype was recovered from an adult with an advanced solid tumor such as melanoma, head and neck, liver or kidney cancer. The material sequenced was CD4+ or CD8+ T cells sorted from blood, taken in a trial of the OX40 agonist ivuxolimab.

CDR3 sequence: CASSQYGDIQYF. The CDR3 coding sequence is TGTGCCAGCAGCCAATACGGAGACATTCAGTACTTC. The chain has TRBV7-2 and TRBJ2-4; D is uncertain. Germline assignment: CDR1 SGHTA and CDR2 FQGNSA. The CDR3 extends over 12 amino acids. V lost 5 bases to trimming and J lost 8 bases, with 10 bases between them.